Below, 14 T cell receptor beta chains from the same sample are listed, as sequenced in a study of beta chain features in type 1 diabetes. Expressed TCRB transcripts were sequenced, since all the RNA that had been isolated was reverse transcribed. The method was immunoSEQ multiplex PCR; TCRdb's version includes in-frame clones alone and lacks a portion of them. The data contain about 360,000 clones, around 12% of them seen just once; the ten biggest clones take up 0.017%. Sequenced material: naive CD4+ T cells from blood. The origin of the receptors is a man aged 18 to 29 in good health.

Written as DNA, the CDR3 is TGTGCCAGCAGCTTATCTGCGGGGGCGACCTACGAGCAGTACTTC. This gives the protein CASSLSAGATYEQYF. The rearrangement links TRBV7-2 to TRBJ2-7, with a tentative D call TRBD2 (7 bases). There are 15 residues in the CDR3. Germline V gene lookup returns CDR1 SGHTA and CDR2 FQGNSA. V was pared by 2 bases and J by 2 bases, with 13 bases between.

This clone was seen ten or more times. The V gene is TRBV23-1, the J gene TRBJ2-7; 7 nucleotides line up with TRBD2. TRBV23-1 is an ORF, and what it does is uncertain. V shed 9 bases, J shed 6 bases, and the junction held 14 bases outside the gene matches. The CDR3 length is 14 residues. CDR3 sequence (DNA): TGCGCCAGAGATCCTAGCGGTCGAGTTTCCGAGCAGTACTTC. The encoded protein is CARDPSGRVSEQYF.

CDR3 residues: CASSRKGLGTGLSYEQYF. DNA for the CDR3: TGTGCCAGCAGCCGGAAAGGCTTAGGGACAGGGCTTTCCTACGAGCAGTACTTC. This sequence joins TRBV28 and TRBJ2-7, with TRBD1 identical over 9 bases. Trimming cost V 6 bases and J 1 base; bases outside gene matches: 16. Per the germline V gene, CDR1 is MDHEN and CDR2 is SYDVKM. The CDR3 runs to 18 residues.

The chain couples TRBV7-2 to TRBJ1-1, with a weak D call TRBD1 (5 bases). Germline CDR1 and CDR2: SGHTA and FQGNSA. The CDR3 runs 13 residues. Trimming left V 5 bases short and J 2 bases short, with 9 bases between. In DNA, the CDR3 is TGTGCCAGCAGCCACGACAGAAACACTGAAGCTTTCTTT. It yields the protein CASSHDRNTEAFF.

This clone has more than one count but fewer than ten. V usage is TRBV29-1 and J usage is TRBJ2-3; 9 positions match TRBD1. The germline V gene has CDR1 SQVTM and CDR2 ANQGSEA. This CDR3 is 12 amino acids long. The CDR3 loop reads CTTQQGADTQYF. CDR3 coding DNA: TGCACCACTCAACAGGGGGCGGATACGCAGTATTTT.

The chain joins TRBV10-3 to TRBJ2-7; no reliable D call. CDR1 and CDR2 (germline): ENHRY, SYGVKD. Between the trimmed V and J ends, which lost 6 bases and 0 bases, there was a span of 6 bases. The CDR3 has 12 residues. CDR3 loop: CAIRLPSYEQYF. The CDR3 nucleotides are TGTGCCATCAGACTACCCTCCTACGAGCAGTACTTC.

This clone was seen a handful of times. V gene TRBV5-1 combines with J gene TRBJ2-3, with 11 nucleotides matching TRBD2. Trimming removed 4 bases from V and 2 bases from J; junction bases left unmatched: 9. The CDR3 sequence is 17 residues long. Germline V lookup: CDR1 SGHRS, CDR2 YFSETQ. CDR3 in DNA: TGCGCCAGCAGCCTACTGACTAGCGGGGCCATCACAGATACGCAGTATTTT. Translating gives CASSLLTSGAITDTQYF. Full variable domain (remainder filled in from reference TRBV5-1 and TRBJ2-3): KAGVTQTPRYLIKTRGQQVTLSCSPISGHRSVSWYQQTPGQGLQFLFEYFSETQRNKGNFPGRFSGRQFSNSRSEMNVSTLELGDSALYLCASSLLTSGAITDTQYFGPGTRLTVL.

A few counts support this clone. The gene calls are TRBV11-2 and TRBJ1-6; tentative D call: TRBD1 (6 bases). V was trimmed by 4 bases and J by 10 bases, leaving 20 bases between them. Germline V CDR1 and CDR2: SGHAT, FQNNGV. This CDR3 has 16 amino acids. The CDR3 sequence is CASSSDSGGLKSPLHF. CDR3 DNA: TGTGCCAGCAGCTCCGATTCCGGGGGGCTGAAGTCACCCCTCCACTTT.

The gene calls are TRBV19 and TRBJ1-5; D is uncertain. There are 15 residues in the CDR3. Trimming stripped 6 bases from V and 1 base from J, with 13 bases between. The germline gives CDR1 LNHDA, CDR2 SQIVND (reference sequence). CDR3: CASSFQALSNQPQHF. The CDR3 nucleotides are TGTGCCAGTAGCTTCCAGGCCCTGAGCAATCAGCCCCAGCATTTT.

The V gene is TRBV4-3, the J gene TRBJ1-1, with TRBD1 as a possible D gene (5 bases). CDR3 length: 12 amino acids. The V gene lost 1 base and the J gene lost 9 bases, with 9 bases spanning the gap. Germline V lookup: CDR1 LGHNA, CDR2 YSLEER. CDR3 amino acids: CASSQVGTQAFF. CDR3 DNA sequence: TGCGCCAGCAGCCAAGTGGGGACTCAAGCTTTCTTT.

This rearrangement joins TRBV11-2 to TRBJ2-7; 7 positions match TRBD1. This CDR3 is built from 15 residues. CDR1 is SGHAT, CDR2 FQNNGV, per germline. The ends lost 8 bases at V and 0 bases at J; junction bases unmatched: 10. CDR3 residues: CASRRPGTVSYEQYF. DNA for the CDR3: TGTGCCAGCCGCCGTCCCGGGACAGTCTCCTACGAGCAGTACTTC. Full variable domain (rest looked up from reference TRBV11-2 and TRBJ2-7): EAGVAQSPRYKIIEKRQSVAFWCNPISGHATLYWYQQILGQGPKLLIQFQNNGVVDDSQLPKDRFSAERLKGVDSTLKIQPAKLEDSAVYLCASRRPGTVSYEQYFGPGTRLTVT.

In this sample, this clone turned up a few times. The CDR3 DNA sequence: TGCGCCAGCAGCTTGGATACAGGGAGTTACAATGAGCAGTTCTTC. It specifies CASSLDTGSYNEQFF. The V call is TRBV5-1, the J call TRBJ2-1, with a possible D match to TRBD1 (6 bases). With 0 bases removed from V and 4 bases from J, the gap between germline ends came to 11 bases. The length of the CDR3 is 15 residues. CDR1 and CDR2 (germline): SGHRS, YFSETQ.

This clone was counted only a few times. The V gene is TRBV9, the J gene TRBJ2-7; 10 nucleotides match TRBD2. The CDR3 spans 16 residues. The V segment lost 4 bases and the J segment 6 bases; nucleotides outside the gene matches: 13. The V gene's germline CDR1 is SGDLS and CDR2 YYNGEE. For the CDR3, the DNA is TGTGCCAGCAGCCGCCGCGAGGCTAGCGGGAGTCGCGAGCAGTACTTC. This codes for CASSRREASGSREQYF.

The CDR3 nucleotides are TGTGCCAGCAGCTTCCTTAACACTGAAGCTTTCTTT. It encodes CASSFLNTEAFF. The V call is TRBV11-2, the J call TRBJ1-1; D is undetermined. The germline V gene encodes CDR1 SGHAT and CDR2 FQNNGV. The V end was cut by 3 bases, the J end by 2 bases, with 4 bases between. The CDR3 is 12 residues long.